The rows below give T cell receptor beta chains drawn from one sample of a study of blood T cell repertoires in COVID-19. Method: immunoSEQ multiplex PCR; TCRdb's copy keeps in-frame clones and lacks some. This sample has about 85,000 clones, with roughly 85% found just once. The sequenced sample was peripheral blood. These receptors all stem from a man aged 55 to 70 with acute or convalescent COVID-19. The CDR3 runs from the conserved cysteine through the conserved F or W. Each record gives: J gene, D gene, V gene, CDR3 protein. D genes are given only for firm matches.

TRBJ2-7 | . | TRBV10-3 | CAISISGQFEQYF
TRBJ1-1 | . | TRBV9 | CASSVGGYTEAFF
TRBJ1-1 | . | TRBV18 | CASSPQEQGLRSTEAFF
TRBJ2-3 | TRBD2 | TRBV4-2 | CASSHASGYPSTDTQYF
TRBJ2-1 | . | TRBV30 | CASDSFYNEQFF
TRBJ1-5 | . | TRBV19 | CASSIDPGGGQPQHF
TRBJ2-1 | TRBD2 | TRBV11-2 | CASSPRTSGGSSSYNEQFF
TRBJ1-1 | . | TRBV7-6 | CASSHGQGRGNTEAFF
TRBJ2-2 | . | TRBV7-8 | CASSLDRTVSPSNTGELFF
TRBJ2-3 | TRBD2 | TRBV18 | CASSPKLAVSTDTQYF
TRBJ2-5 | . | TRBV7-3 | CASSLNSGAQETQYF
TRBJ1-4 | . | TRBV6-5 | CASSRGFGEKLFF
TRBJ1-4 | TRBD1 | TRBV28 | CASSLPTGDEKLFF
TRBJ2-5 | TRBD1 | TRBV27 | CASRRTGAMVLETQYF
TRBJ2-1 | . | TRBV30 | CALRRSYNEQFF
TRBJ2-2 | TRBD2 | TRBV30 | CAWAPFGGGTGELFF
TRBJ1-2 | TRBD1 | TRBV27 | CASSSGGRGYTF
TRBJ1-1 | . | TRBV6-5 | CASSYGEVTEAFF
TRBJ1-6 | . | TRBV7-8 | CASSLRQYNSPLHF
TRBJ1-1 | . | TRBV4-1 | CASSQVLGRGDTEAFF
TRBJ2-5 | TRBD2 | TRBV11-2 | CASSGSAAGLQETQYF
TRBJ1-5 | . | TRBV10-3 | CAISVQDRQPQHF
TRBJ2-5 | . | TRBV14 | CASSQGFRATQYF
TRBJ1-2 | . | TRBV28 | CASSFPRATDNYGYTF
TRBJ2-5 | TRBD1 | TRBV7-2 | CASLSRTGGGLQETQYF
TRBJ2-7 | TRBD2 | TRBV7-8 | CASSPRAGGSYEQYF
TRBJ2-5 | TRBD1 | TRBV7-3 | CASSLAGTEETQYF
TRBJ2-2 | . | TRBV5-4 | CASSGDWNTGELFF
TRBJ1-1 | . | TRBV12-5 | CASGSPSLGLEAFF
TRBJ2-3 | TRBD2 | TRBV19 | CATKSGVSTDTQYF
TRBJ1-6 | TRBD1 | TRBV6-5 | CASTRTGVVNSPLHF
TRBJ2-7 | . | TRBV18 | CASSRAASTYEQYF
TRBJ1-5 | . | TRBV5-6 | CASSLYSNQPQHF
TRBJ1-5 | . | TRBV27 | CASSLSIRAPGSNQPQHF
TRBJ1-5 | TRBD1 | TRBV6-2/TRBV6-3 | CASSFYLGGGQPQHF
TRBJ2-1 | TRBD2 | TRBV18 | CASSKNRLAGGKSSYNEQFF
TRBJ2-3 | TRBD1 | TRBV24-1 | CATSGLGTGKATDTQYF
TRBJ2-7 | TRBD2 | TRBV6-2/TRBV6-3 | CASSYSTSGGPYEQYF
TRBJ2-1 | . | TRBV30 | CAWTLADSYNEQFF
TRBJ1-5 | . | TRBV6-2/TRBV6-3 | CASSPTVGRPDQPQHF
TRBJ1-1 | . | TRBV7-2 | CASSLPGINEAFF
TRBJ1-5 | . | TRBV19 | CASSIAVSNQPQHF
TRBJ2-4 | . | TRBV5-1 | CASSLEIIGTGTLPKNIQYF
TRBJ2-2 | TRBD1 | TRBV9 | CASSVEGDSYTTGELFF
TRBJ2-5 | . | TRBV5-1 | CASSQTGQETQYF
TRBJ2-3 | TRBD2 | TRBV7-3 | CASSGGGLATDTQYF
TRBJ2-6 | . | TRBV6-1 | CASSATSLGLYGANVLTF
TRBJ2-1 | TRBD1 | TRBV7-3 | CASSPDRERQFF
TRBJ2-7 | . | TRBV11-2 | CASSLEYSYEQYF
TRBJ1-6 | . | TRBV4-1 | CASSQDKRVPMDSPLHF
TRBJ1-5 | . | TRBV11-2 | CASSLGQVSNQPQHF
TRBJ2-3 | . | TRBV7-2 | CASSLGPRGTDTQYF
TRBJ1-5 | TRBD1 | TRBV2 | CASAKRGPYSNQPQHF
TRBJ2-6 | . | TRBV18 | CASSPPGASSGANVLTF
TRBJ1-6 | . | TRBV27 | CASSAADNSPLHF
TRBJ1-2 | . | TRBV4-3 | CASSQGQGGYGYTF